The rows below give T cell receptor beta chains drawn from one sample of a study of cytomegalovirus exposure and HLA in healthy donors. Produced via immunoSEQ multiplex PCR; TCRdb's table is partial and in-frame only. The data contain under 150,000 clones, roughly 83% of them seen just once; the ten biggest clones take up 0.95% to 1.5%. Sequencing input: PBMCs. These receptors were obtained from a girl aged 2 to 9 in good health and CMV-seronegative. Both conserved end residues are part of each CDR3. The D gene is left open where the match is weak. A clone size is listed for some rows: how often the clone was seen (once, few, many), or a class if it is expanded.

TRBD1 TRBJ1-2 few TRBV6-6 TGTGCCAGCAGTTATCCTGGGACAGAAGGGAACTATGGCTACACCTTC CASSYPGTEGNYGYTF
. TRBJ1-1 . TRBV18 TGTGCCAGCTCACCACCTGAGGGCCGATCGATGAACACTGAAGCTTTCTTT CASSPPEGRSMNTEAFF
. TRBJ2-6 . TRBV7-2 TGTGCCAGCAGCTTAAGCGCCACCATACAGGGCCCTGGGGCCAACGTCCTGACTTTC CASSLSATIQGPGANVLTF
. TRBJ1-1 . TRBV30 TGTGCCTGGAGGCGGGATACTGAAGCTTTCTTT CAWRRDTEAFF
TRBD2 TRBJ2-7 . TRBV7-2 TGTGCCAGCAGCCCCGCCGGGACTAGTTTGTTCGAGCAGTACTTC CASSPAGTSLFEQYF
. TRBJ1-2 . TRBV2 TGTGCCAGCAGTGAATCGGGGGGGTATGGCTACACCTTC CASSESGGYGYTF
. TRBJ2-7 . TRBV4-1 TGCGCCAGCAGCCATGGTCTGTCGGTTGGCGAGCAGTACTTC CASSHGLSVGEQYF
TRBD2 TRBJ2-1 . TRBV4-3 TGCGCCAGCAGCCAAGATGGGGGGCGGGGGGGAAATGAGCAGTTCTTC CASSQDGGRGGNEQFF
TRBD2 TRBJ2-7 . TRBV4-2 TGTGCCAGCAGCAAGGCGGGGGTCGGACCCTACGAGCAGTACTTC CASSKAGVGPYEQYF
. TRBJ2-3 . TRBV7-9 TGTGCCAGCAGCTTGGGCCATCACAGGGATGGGGGCACAGATACGCAGTATTTT CASSLGHHRDGGTDTQYF
TRBD1 TRBJ1-5 . TRBV30 TGTGCCTGGAGTGGTCGTCCTGGGGGACAGAGCAATCAGCCCCAGCATTTT CAWSGRPGGQSNQPQHF
. TRBJ1-5 few TRBV30 TGTGCCTGGTCAACACCCCCACGCAATCAGCCCCAGCATTTT CAWSTPPRNQPQHF
. TRBJ2-7 . TRBV27 TGTGCCAGCAGTCCCACCCCACAGGGATACGAGCAGTACTTC CASSPTPQGYEQYF
TRBD2 TRBJ2-3 once TRBV7-9 TGTGCCAGCAGCTTAGATTTGCGGGGGGGATTGGATACGCAGTATTTT CASSLDLRGGLDTQYF
TRBD1 TRBJ1-6 . TRBV19 TGTGCCAGTAGTACCCGGACAGGGGGTAATTCACCCCTCCACTTT CASSTRTGGNSPLHF
. TRBJ1-4 . TRBV27 TGTGCCAGCAGTTTAGGTGTGGGGAGACGTGAAAAACTGTTTTTT CASSLGVGRREKLFF
TRBD1 TRBJ1-1 . TRBV5-6 TGTGCCAGCAGCTTGGGGACAGGGGCGGTTGAAGCTTTCTTT CASSLGTGAVEAFF
. TRBJ2-7 . TRBV7-6 TGTGCCAGCAGCTTTTCGTCGGCTAGCGAGTACGAGCAGTACTTC CASSFSSASEYEQYF
TRBD1 TRBJ1-5 . TRBV6-1 TGTGCCAGCAGTGAAGCCCAGACAGGGTTAGGGCAGCCCCAGCATTTT CASSEAQTGLGQPQHF
TRBD1 TRBJ1-6 . TRBV30 TGTGCCTGGACGGACAGGGTGGATTCACCCCTCCACTTT CAWTDRVDSPLHF
TRBD1 TRBJ1-4 . TRBV7-2 TGTGCCAGCAGCTTAGCAGGGGGCTACGAAAAACTGTTTTTT CASSLAGGYEKLFF
TRBD1 TRBJ2-7 . TRBV6-5 TGTGCCAGCGGGACAGCGCTCTACGAGCAGTACTTC CASGTALYEQYF
. TRBJ2-4 . TRBV28 TGTGCCAGCAGCGAGGGTCGGAAAAACATTCAGTACTTC CASSEGRKNIQYF
. TRBJ2-1 . TRBV4-1 TGCGCCAGCAGCCAAGATGATCGGGAGCATTACAATGAGCAGTTCTTC CASSQDDREHYNEQFF
. TRBJ2-7 . TRBV27 TGTGCCAGCAGTTTATTAGGGGGTTCCTACGAGCAGTACTTC CASSLLGGSYEQYF
. TRBJ2-2 . TRBV28 TGTGCCAGCAGTTTTAAAACAGAGAACACCGGGGAGCTGTTTTTT CASSFKTENTGELFF
TRBD1 TRBJ2-7 . TRBV9 TGTGCCAGCAGCGAGGGGTGGACAGGGGTATACGAGCAGTACTTC CASSEGWTGVYEQYF
. TRBJ2-7 . TRBV5-1 TGCGCCAGCAGCTTTGACAGACCCCCCTACGAGCAGTACTTC CASSFDRPPYEQYF
. TRBJ2-7 . TRBV5-4 TGTGCCAGCAGCTTTGATGTCGGCTACGAGCAGTACTTC CASSFDVGYEQYF
. TRBJ2-5 . TRBV10-2 TGCGCCAGCAGTGAGTGGACACAGACCCAGTACTTC CASSEWTQTQYF
TRBD2 TRBJ2-7 . TRBV29-1 TGCAGCGTTGGAGCCAGCCTTTTCCAAGCGGGAGAATACGAGCAGTACTTC CSVGASLFQAGEYEQYF
. TRBJ2-3 . TRBV5-1 TGCGCCAGCAGCACCCAGGGGACAGATACGCAGTATTTT CASSTQGTDTQYF
TRBD1 TRBJ2-1 . TRBV15 TGTGCCACCAGCTTCCGGGACAGGGGGCCTAGCTCCTACAATGAGCAGTTCTTC CATSFRDRGPSSYNEQFF
. TRBJ1-4 . TRBV27 TGTGCCAGCAGTCCTGACAGAGTCAATGAAAAACTGTTTTTT CASSPDRVNEKLFF
. TRBJ2-7 once TRBV27 TGTGCCAGCCGCCGATTGGCAGGCGAGCAGTACTTC CASRRLAGEQYF
TRBD1 TRBJ2-2 . TRBV19 TGTGCCAGTAGTATCTCCGGGACAGGGGGCGCGAAGGGGGAGCTGTTTTTT CASSISGTGGAKGELFF
TRBD2 TRBJ2-7 . TRBV28 TGTGCCAGCAGCAATCTAGCGGGAGGGCTGAGCTCCTACGAGCAGTACTTC CASSNLAGGLSSYEQYF
. TRBJ2-5 . TRBV29-1 TGCAGCGTTGAAACGACAGCAGAAGAGACCCAGTACTTC CSVETTAEETQYF
. TRBJ1-1 . TRBV30 TGTGCCTGCCTCCAACAGGGACACACTGAAGCTTTCTTT CACLQQGHTEAFF
. TRBJ1-1 . TRBV4-2 TGTGCCAGCAGCCCGAAACCAGGGTCCGACACTGAAGCTTTCTTT CASSPKPGSDTEAFF
. TRBJ1-2 . TRBV27 TGTGCCAGCAGCCGGGTCTCAGAGGGCTATGGCTACACCTTC CASSRVSEGYGYTF
TRBD1 TRBJ2-4 . TRBV6-4 TGTGCCAGCAGACAGAAGGACAGGCAGAAGGGAAACATTCAGTACTTC CASRQKDRQKGNIQYF